Following are 18 T cell receptor beta chains from one sample sequenced in a study of blood T cell repertoires in COVID-19. TCRdb's table, derived via immunoSEQ multiplex PCR, lists solely in-frame clones and lacks some. The sample carries more than 95,000 clones, 82% recorded once. The sequencing input was peripheral blood. These TCRs come from a man older than 75 with acute or convalescent COVID-19.

This clone has just a few counts. The chain recombines TRBV4-3 with TRBJ2-2; D not resolved. Germline values: CDR1 LGHNA, CDR2 YSLEER. CDR3 length equals 14 residues. Trimming took off 0 bases at V and 6 bases at J, with 8 bases between the two ends. The CDR3 loop reads CASSQDDWAGELFF. CDR3 DNA sequence: TGCGCCAGCAGCCAAGATGACTGGGCCGGGGAGCTGTTTTTT.

The chain couples TRBV13 to TRBJ1-2; 10 positions agree with TRBD1. Per germline, CDR1 PRHDT and CDR2 FYEKMQ (reference sequence). Trimming at V came to 6 bases and at J to 5 bases, leaving 6 bases not matched to a gene. The CDR3 spans 14 residues. In DNA, the CDR3 is TGTGCCAGCAGTCGGACAGGGGGGGGGTATGGCTACACCTTC. This encodes CASSRTGGGYGYTF.

This chain connects TRBV28 to TRBJ2-3, with D possibly matching TRBD1 (7 bases). Germline V gene data show CDR1 as MDHEN and CDR2 as SYDVKM. The CDR3 extends over 13 amino acids. V was trimmed by 8 bases and J by 5 bases, leaving 14 bases between them. CDR3 coding DNA: TGTGCCAGCGGGGCCAGGGGGGAAGATACGCAGTATTTT. This sequence encodes CASGARGEDTQYF.

The CDR3 DNA is TGCGCCAGCAGTTGGTCGACTAGCGGGAACAACGAGCAGTACTTC. It is translated as CASSWSTSGNNEQYF. The chain links TRBV5-1 to TRBJ2-7, with 11 bases matching TRBD2. Germline V gene lookup returns CDR1 SGHRS and CDR2 YFSETQ. This CDR3 region has 15 residues. J was trimmed by 5 bases and V by 5 bases; bases with no gene match: 9.

J is TRBJ2-2 and V is TRBV6-2 or TRBV6-3; TRBD2 might be the D (6 bases). This CDR3 has 15 amino acids. The germline gives CDR1 MNHEY, CDR2 SVGEGT. Trimming shortened V by 4 bases and J by 7 bases, and 16 bases separated the two germline ends. CDR3 amino acids: CASSSSGTPGGELFF. CDR3 DNA sequence: TGTGCCAGCAGTTCCTCCGGGACTCCGGGCGGGGAGCTGTTTTTT.

This clone was picked up one time. This chain connects TRBV12-3 or TRBV12-4 to TRBJ1-4; D gene uncertain. Trimming pared 6 bases from V and 12 bases from J, leaving 11 bases between. The CDR3 is made up of 11 amino acids. CDR3 sequence (DNA): TGTGCCAGCAGCTTTCGGAGGGAACTGTTTTTT. It codes for CASSFRRELFF.

The chain couples TRBV28 to TRBJ1-5; 10 nucleotides match TRBD1. The V segment lost 2 bases and the J segment 2 bases; nucleotides outside the gene matches: 9. The CDR3 covers 18 residues. Germline V gives CDR1 MDHEN, CDR2 SYDVKM. CDR3 coding DNA: TGTGCCAGCAGTTTAGCACCGGGACAGGGGATAGGCAATCAGCCCCAGCATTTT. This codes for CASSLAPGQGIGNQPQHF.

The chain links TRBV12-3 or TRBV12-4 to TRBJ2-7, with TRBD1 matching over 8 bases. V dropped 6 bases and J dropped 5; count of bases not matched to a gene: 6. This CDR3 is 13 amino acids long. The CDR3 loop reads CASRGQGVNEQYF. The CDR3 DNA reads TGTGCCAGCAGAGGACAGGGAGTGAACGAGCAGTACTTC.

The chain recombines TRBV3-1 (or the pseudogene TRBV3-2) with TRBJ2-6, with D tentatively TRBD1 (5 bases). The CDR3 has 18 amino acids. V was trimmed by 0 bases and J by 0 bases, leaving 12 bases between them. Germline-derived CDR1 and CDR2 are LGHDT and YNNKEL (reference sequence). CDR3 residues: CASSQDGARLSGANVLTF. The CDR3 DNA sequence: TGTGCCAGCAGCCAAGATGGGGCCAGGCTCTCTGGGGCCAACGTCCTGACTTTC.

The chain recombines TRBV2 with TRBJ1-3, with TRBD1 matching 8 bases. Germline V gene sequence: CDR1 SNHLY, CDR2 FYNNEI. With 9 bases clipped from V and 3 bases from J, the junction kept 13 bases outside the gene matches. This CDR3 contains 16 residues. CDR3 coding DNA: TGTGCCAGTGCGCGGACAGGGCGCTCTGGTGGAAACACCATATATTTT. Residues: CASARTGRSGGNTIYF. Filled out from reference TRBV2 and TRBJ1-3, the complete variable domain reads EPEVTQTPSHQVTQMGQEVILRCVPISNHLYFYWYRQILGQKVEFLVSFYNNEISEKSEIFDDQFSVERPDGSNFTLKIRSTKLEDSAMYFCASARTGRSGGNTIYFGEGSWLTVV.

A few counts support this clone. V usage is TRBV7-2 and J usage is TRBJ1-2; 7 bases align to TRBD1. V shed 5 bases and J 4 bases; nucleotides not matched to a gene: 10. This CDR3 is 15 amino acids long. The germline CDR1 and CDR2 sequences are SGHTA and FQGNSA. The CDR3 spells CASSTHRQGGYGYTF. CDR3 coding DNA: TGTGCCAGCAGCACGCACCGACAGGGAGGCTATGGCTACACCTTC.

J is TRBJ2-7 and V is TRBV18, with 7 nucleotides matching TRBD1. The germline gives CDR1 KGHSH, CDR2 LQKENI. Trimming cost V 6 bases and J 2 bases; bases outside gene matches: 4. There are 13 residues in the CDR3. In nucleotides, the CDR3 is TGTGCCAGCTCTCACGGGACAGCCTACGAGCAGTACTTC. Protein sequence: CASSHGTAYEQYF.

This clone was detected only a few times. This rearrangement joins TRBV6-2 or TRBV6-3 to TRBJ2-7; perhaps TRBD1 as D (5 bases). Trimming took off 7 bases at V and 1 base at J, with 14 bases between the two ends. This CDR3 spans 14 amino acids. Germline V lookup: CDR1 MNHEY, CDR2 SVGEGT. The DNA of the CDR3 is TGTGCCAGCATCCCCCAGGGATTTTCCTACGAGCAGTACTTC. Translated, it gives CASIPQGFSYEQYF.

This clone occurred once. This chain joins TRBV7-2 and TRBJ2-2, with D unresolved. V was shortened by 4 bases and J by 4 bases, with 7 bases between the two germline ends. Looked up from germline, CDR1 is SGHTA and CDR2 is FQGNSA. This CDR3 contains 13 residues. CDR3 amino acids: CASSSIGTGELFF. CDR3 coding DNA: TGTGCCAGCAGCTCTATCGGCACCGGGGAGCTGTTTTTT.

Only a few counts were recorded for this clone. Here the CDR3 DNA reads TGTGCCAGCTTTAGACCCTTTGGGGGAGGGCCAACAGAGACCCAGTACTTC. Its protein product is CASFRPFGGGPTETQYF. The chain links TRBV18 to TRBJ2-5; 7 positions match TRBD2. After removal of 7 bases from V and 4 bases from J, the junction contained 18 bases not matched to a gene. Germline CDR1 and CDR2: KGHSH and LQKENI. The CDR3 is made up of 17 amino acids.

This sequence joins TRBV6-6 and TRBJ1-3, with no clear D. This CDR3 is 14 amino acids long. CDR1 is MNHNY and CDR2 is SVGAGI in the germline V gene (reference sequence). The germline V and J ends were trimmed by 6 bases and 2 bases, with 11 bases remaining between them. CDR3 in DNA: TGTGCCAGCAGAGATTCGGGGACTGGAAACACCATATATTTT. It is translated as CASRDSGTGNTIYF.

The chain combines TRBV11-2 with TRBJ2-4; TRBD2 aligns across 8 bases. Trimming at V came to 8 bases and at J to 8 bases, leaving 8 bases not matched to a gene. Per the germline V gene, CDR1 is SGHAT and CDR2 is FQNNGV. The CDR3 covers 13 residues. CDR3 bases: TGTGCCAGCCTGCGGGGAGCGGGGGACATTCAGTACTTC. Amino acids: CASLRGAGDIQYF.

The rearrangement links TRBV28 to TRBJ1-1; unclear D gene. Germline V lookup: CDR1 MDHEN, CDR2 SYDVKM. This CDR3 spans 13 amino acids. Trimming shortened V by 7 bases and J by 0 bases, and 9 bases separated the two germline ends. CDR3: CASTVYMNTEAFF. CDR3 DNA sequence: TGTGCCAGCACCGTATATATGAACACTGAAGCTTTCTTT.